The 9 T cell receptor beta chains presented below share a single source sample, sequenced in a study of T cells in Graves' hyperthyroidism and ophthalmopathy. RNA transcripts were the template for amplifying TCR beta CDR3 regions. First-round RT-PCR with HTBI primers amplified the TCR CDR3 region. TCRdb reanalysed the multiplex PCR reads using MiXCR and keeps one entry per CDR3 protein. The data show tens of thousands of distinct CDR3 sequences, with approximately 50% seen just once and approximately 30% held by the top ten. Sequencing was carried out using peripheral blood or thyroid tissue (not recorded which). The receptors shown here come from a man aged 18 to 30 with Graves' hyperthyroidism.

The CDR3 region has the DNA TGCAGTCCTCCGGGGGGTGGCTATGGCTACACCTTC. It translates to CSPPGGGYGYTF. This chain connects TRBV20-1 to TRBJ1-2; D might be TRBD1 (5 bases). CDR3 length equals 12 residues. CDR1 and CDR2 (germline): DFQATT, SNEGSKA (reference sequence). V was trimmed by 8 bases and J by 4 bases, leaving 14 bases between them.

There are a few counts of this clonotype. The chain has TRBV7-9 and TRBJ2-5; 10 nucleotides align to TRBD2. The V and J ends lost 3 bases and 4 bases, in that order; junction bases with no gene match: 2. Per germline, CDR1 SEHNR and CDR2 FQNEAQ (reference sequence). This CDR3 comprises 14 residues. CDR3 DNA: TGTGCCAGCAGCTTCTTAGCGGGAGGAGAGACCCAGTACTTC. This codes for CASSFLAGGETQYF.

The genes are TRBV9 and TRBJ2-7, with 10 positions matching TRBD2. The ends lost 5 bases at V and 2 bases at J; junction bases unmatched: 4. Germline CDR1 SGDLS, CDR2 YYNGEE. The CDR3 runs 14 residues. CDR3 residues: CASRSSGRAYEQYF. CDR3 DNA: TGTGCCAGCAGATCAAGCGGGAGGGCCTACGAGCAGTACTTC. Full variable domain (outside the CDR3, taken from reference TRBV9 and TRBJ2-7): DSGVTQTPKHLITATGQRVTLRCSPRSGDLSVYWYQQSLDQGLQFLIQYYNGEERAKGNILERFSAQQFPDLHSELNLSSLELGDSALYFCASRSSGRAYEQYFGPGTRLTVT.

This chain links TRBV7-9 with TRBJ2-5; 10 bases map to TRBD2. V lost 5 bases and J lost 3; bases outside the gene matches: 3. This CDR3 contains 14 residues. Germline assignment: CDR1 SEHNR and CDR2 FQNEAQ (reference sequence). The CDR3 nucleotides read TGTGCCAGCAGCGTAGGACTAGCGGAAGAGACCCAGTACTTC. Protein: CASSVGLAEETQYF.

This clonotype appeared once. This chain connects TRBV25-1 to TRBJ2-6, with D unresolved. CDR3 length: 11 amino acids. CDR1 is MGHDK and CDR2 is SYGVNS in the germline V gene. The V end was cut by 8 bases, the J end by 3 bases, with 2 bases between. The CDR3 coding sequence is TGTGCCAGCGGTGGGGCCAACGTCCTGACTTTC. Residues: CASGGANVLTF.

The V and J genes are TRBV7-7 and TRBJ1-6; the match to TRBD1 covers 7 bases. Per the germline V gene, CDR1 is SSHAT and CDR2 is FNYEAQ (reference sequence). The CDR3 runs to 20 residues. V dropped 5 bases and J dropped 0; count of bases not matched to a gene: 16. In nucleotides, the CDR3 is TGTGCCAGCAGCCAAACCGGGACAGCGAAAACGAGCTCCTATAATTCACCCCTCCACTTT. It translates to CASSQTGTAKTSSYNSPLHF.

In its sample, this clonotype was seen once. The genes are TRBV2 and TRBJ2-7; D may correspond to TRBD1 or TRBD2 (5 bases each). Trimming cost V 1 base and J 3 bases, with 13 bases left between them. Germline-derived CDR1 and CDR2 are SNHLY and FYNNEI. CDR3 size: 15 residues. The chain's CDR3 is CASSEGGTGNYEQYF. In nucleotides, the CDR3 is TGTGCCAGCAGTGAAGGAGGGACGGGTAACTACGAGCAGTACTTC.

V is TRBV15 and J is TRBJ2-5; a possible D gene is TRBD1 (6 bases). The end of the DNA is better explained by TRBJ2-7, so the J call may be wrong. The CDR3 has 14 residues. Per the germline V gene, CDR1 is LNHNV and CDR2 is YYDKDF (reference sequence). The CDR3 loop is CATSSAGTSHEQYF. In DNA, the CDR3 is TGTGCCACCAGCAGCGCCGGGACAAGCCACGAGCAGTACTTC.

This chain links TRBV29-1 with TRBJ2-5; the match to TRBD1 covers 10 bases. Germline assignment: CDR1 SQVTM and CDR2 ANQGSEA. This CDR3 is 15 amino acids long. V lost 5 bases and J lost 7; bases outside the gene matches: 13. The CDR3 sequence: CSVTGTGDPPGTQYF. As DNA, the CDR3 is TGCAGCGTTACAGGGACAGGGGACCCTCCTGGGACCCAGTACTTC.